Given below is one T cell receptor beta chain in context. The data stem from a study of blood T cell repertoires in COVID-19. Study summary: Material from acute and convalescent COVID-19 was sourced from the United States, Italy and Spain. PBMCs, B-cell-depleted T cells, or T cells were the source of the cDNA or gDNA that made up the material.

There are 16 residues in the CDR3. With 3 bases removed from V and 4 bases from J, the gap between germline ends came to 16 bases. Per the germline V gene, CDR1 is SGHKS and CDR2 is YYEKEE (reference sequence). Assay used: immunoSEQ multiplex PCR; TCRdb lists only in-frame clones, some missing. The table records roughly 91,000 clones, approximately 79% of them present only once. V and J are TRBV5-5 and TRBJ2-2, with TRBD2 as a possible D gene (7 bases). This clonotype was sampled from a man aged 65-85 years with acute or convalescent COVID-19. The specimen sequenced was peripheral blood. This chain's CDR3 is CASSWVAGAPTGELFF. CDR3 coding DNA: TGTGCCAGCAGCTGGGTGGCGGGGGCGCCCACCGGGGAGCTGTTTTTT.